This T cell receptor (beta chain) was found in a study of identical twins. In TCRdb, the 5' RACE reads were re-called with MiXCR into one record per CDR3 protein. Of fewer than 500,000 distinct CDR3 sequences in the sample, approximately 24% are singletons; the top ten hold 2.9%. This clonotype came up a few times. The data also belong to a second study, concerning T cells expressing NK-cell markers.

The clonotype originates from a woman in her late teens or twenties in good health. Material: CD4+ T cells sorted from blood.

In DNA, the CDR3 is TGTGCCAGCAGCCGAAGTACAGCCAACGAGCAGTACTTC. The encoded protein is CASSRSTANEQYF. This chain joins TRBV11-2 and TRBJ2-7; D gene ambiguous. The CDR3 runs to 13 residues. CDR1 and CDR2 (germline): SGHAT, FQNNGV. Trimming took off 5 bases at V and 5 bases at J, with 13 bases between the two ends.